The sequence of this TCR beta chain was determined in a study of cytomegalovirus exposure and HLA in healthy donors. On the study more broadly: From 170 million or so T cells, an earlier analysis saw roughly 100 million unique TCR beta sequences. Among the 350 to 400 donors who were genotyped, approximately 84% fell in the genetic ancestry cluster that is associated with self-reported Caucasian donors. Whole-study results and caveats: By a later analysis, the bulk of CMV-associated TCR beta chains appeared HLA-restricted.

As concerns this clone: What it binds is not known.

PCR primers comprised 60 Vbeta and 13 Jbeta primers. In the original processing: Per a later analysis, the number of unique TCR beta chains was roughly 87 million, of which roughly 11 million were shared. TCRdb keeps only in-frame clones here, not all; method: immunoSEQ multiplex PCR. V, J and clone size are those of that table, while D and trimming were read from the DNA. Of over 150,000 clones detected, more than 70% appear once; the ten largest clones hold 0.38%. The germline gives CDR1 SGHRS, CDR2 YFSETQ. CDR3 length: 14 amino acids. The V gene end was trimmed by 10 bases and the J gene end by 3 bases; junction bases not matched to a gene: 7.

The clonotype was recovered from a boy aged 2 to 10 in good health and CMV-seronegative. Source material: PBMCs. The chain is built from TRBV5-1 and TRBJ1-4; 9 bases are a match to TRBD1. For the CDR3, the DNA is TGCGCCGGTCAGGGACAGGGACCTAATGAAAAACTGTTTTTT. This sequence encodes CAGQGQGPNEKLFF.